This entry lists 25 T cell receptor beta chains sequenced from one sample in a study of blood T cell repertoires in COVID-19. Profiling relied on immunoSEQ multiplex PCR, and the TCRdb table lists in-frame clones only, not all of them. The sample holds some 250,000 clones, roughly nine tenths seen once. Sequenced input: peripheral blood. The receptors were gathered from a man between 60 and 75 years old with acute or convalescent COVID-19.

CDR3 sequence reads: CASSTDKGNTEAFF. The CDR3 DNA follows: TGTGCCAGCAGCACGGACAAGGGGAACACTGAAGCTTTCTTT. The V gene is TRBV7-8, the J gene TRBJ1-1, with D possibly being TRBD1 (5 bases). The CDR3 is made up of 14 amino acids. The ends were cut back, 5 bases at V and 1 base at J, with 11 bases in the middle. From germline, CDR1 is SGHVS and CDR2 FQNEAQ.

V is TRBV28 and J is TRBJ1-6; TRBD1 might be the D (5 bases). Between the trimmed V and J ends, which lost 3 bases and 10 bases, there was a span of 13 bases. Germline CDR1 and CDR2: MDHEN and SYDVKM. This CDR3 region has 14 residues. The CDR3 reads CASSFRARGSPLHF. As DNA, the CDR3 is TGTGCCAGCAGTTTTCGGGCAAGGGGATCACCCCTCCACTTT. The full variable domain, with the rest looked up from reference TRBV28 and TRBJ1-6, is DVKVTQSSRYLVKRTGEKVFLECVQDMDHENMFWYRQDPGLGLRLIYFSYDVKMKEKGDIPEGYSVSREKKERFSLILESASTNQTSMYLCASSFRARGSPLHFGNGTRLTVT.

This clone showed up just a few times. CDR3 sequence: CASSLRTGTDEQYF. Here the CDR3 DNA reads TGCGCCAGCAGCTTACGGACAGGAACAGACGAGCAGTACTTC. The genes are TRBV4-1 and TRBJ2-7, with 7 bases matching TRBD1. Germline V gene sequence: CDR1 MGHRA, CDR2 YSYEKL. The CDR3 runs 14 residues. J was trimmed by 5 bases and V by 5 bases; bases with no gene match: 9.

This rearrangement joins TRBV7-6 to TRBJ2-5; 10 bases map to TRBD2. From germline, CDR1 is SGHVS and CDR2 FNYEAQ. The ends lost 3 bases at V and 3 bases at J; junction bases unmatched: 1. The CDR3 is 14 amino acids. The CDR3 reads CASSFLAGEETQYF. The CDR3, as DNA: TGTGCCAGCAGCTTCCTAGCGGGAGAAGAGACCCAGTACTTC.

There are a few counts of this clone. The V call is TRBV24-1, the J call TRBJ2-3; no firm D call. Trimming took off 7 bases at V and 4 bases at J, with 8 bases between the two ends. Germline V gene sequence: CDR1 KGHDR, CDR2 SFDVKD. The CDR3 consists of 12 residues. The CDR3 here is CATSLESDTQYF. DNA for the CDR3: TGTGCCACCAGCTTGGAGTCAGATACGCAGTATTTT.

This clone was found once. V usage is TRBV6-5 and J usage is TRBJ2-1; TRBD2 is a possible D gene (5 bases). CDR1 and CDR2 (germline): MNHEY, SVGAGI. The CDR3 has 12 amino acids. The V end lost 9 bases, the J end lost 3 bases, and 9 bases lay between the germline ends. CDR3 sequence: CASSADYNEQFF. CDR3 nucleotides: TGTGCCAGTAGCGCCGACTACAATGAGCAGTTCTTC.

This chain links TRBV5-4 with TRBJ2-7; D is unresolved. The germline gives CDR1 SGHNT, CDR2 YYREEE (reference sequence). This CDR3 spans 15 amino acids. The V gene lost 4 bases and the J gene lost 0 bases, with 14 bases spanning the gap. CDR3 in DNA: TGTGCCAGCAGCACAACCGGGTCATACTCCTACGAGCAGTACTTC. Encoded protein: CASSTTGSYSYEQYF.

The J gene is TRBJ1-1, the V gene TRBV7-3, with TRBD1 matching over 7 bases. The CDR3 length is 15 residues. V gave up 5 bases and J gave up 2 bases; unmatched junction bases: 8. CDR1 SGHTA and CDR2 FQGTGA come from the germline V gene. The CDR3 sequence: CASSPTGVGNTEAFF. The CDR3 nucleotides read TGTGCCAGCAGCCCTACAGGGGTTGGTAACACTGAAGCTTTCTTT.

V usage is TRBV7-2 and J usage is TRBJ2-3, with TRBD2 matching 8 bases. The CDR3 has 16 amino acids. The germline V gene encodes CDR1 SGHTA and CDR2 FQGNSA. V was clipped by 5 bases and J by 2 bases; unmatched bases: 9. CDR3 sequence: CASSLRTSLSTDTQYF. CDR3 nucleotides: TGTGCCAGCAGCCTCCGGACTAGCCTTTCCACAGATACGCAGTATTTT.

The genes are TRBV6-2 or TRBV6-3 and TRBJ2-1, with a possible D match to TRBD2 (6 bases). This CDR3 is built from 14 residues. The ends were cut back, 5 bases at V and 6 bases at J, with 14 bases in the middle. Per the germline V gene, CDR1 is MNHEY and CDR2 is SVGEGT. Written as DNA, the CDR3 is TGTGCCAGCAGTCCGACTAGAATAGCCAATGAGCAGTTCTTC. Amino acid sequence: CASSPTRIANEQFF.

This chain joins TRBV19 and TRBJ1-5; D gene ambiguous. With 1 base removed from V and 1 base from J, the gap between germline ends came to 14 bases. CDR1 and CDR2 (germline): LNHDA, SQIVND (reference sequence). This CDR3 contains 17 residues. DNA for the CDR3: TGTGCCAGTAGTATAGGGGAGGTCCGGGAGAGCAATCAGCCCCAGCATTTT. This gives the protein CASSIGEVRESNQPQHF.

This chain connects TRBV20-1 to TRBJ2-5, with TRBD2 matching 7 bases. The V segment lost 5 bases and the J segment 14 bases; nucleotides outside the gene matches: 11. CDR3 length equals 11 residues. Germline V gives CDR1 DFQATT, CDR2 SNEGSKA (reference sequence). The DNA for the CDR3 is TGCAGTGCTCGAGCGGGGAGAGACCAATACTTC. It is translated as CSARAGRDQYF.

This clone was seen only once. For the CDR3, the DNA is TGCGCCAGCACCCCGGAGGGCAGTACCACAATAGCTTTCTTT. It codes for CASTPEGSTTIAFF. The chain couples TRBV5-1 to TRBJ1-1, with no clear D. Trimming took 6 bases from V and 10 from J, leaving 22 bases between them. CDR1 SGHRS and CDR2 YFSETQ come from the germline V gene. This CDR3 has 14 residues.

DNA of the CDR3: TGTGCCTACCCAGGTCGGACAGGGGGGACCGGGGAGCTGTTTTTT. Its translation is CAYPGRTGGTGELFF. The rearrangement joins TRBV30 to TRBJ2-2, with TRBD1 identical over 10 bases. Per the germline V gene, CDR1 is GTSNPN and CDR2 is SVGIG (reference sequence). The ends lost 7 bases at V and 5 bases at J; junction bases unmatched: 10. The CDR3 length is 15 residues.

The V call is TRBV19, the J call TRBJ2-7; perhaps TRBD1 as D (7 bases). This CDR3 has 14 residues. Between the trimmed V and J ends, which lost 4 bases and 3 bases, there was a span of 13 bases. The V gene's germline CDR1 is LNHDA and CDR2 SQIVND (reference sequence). CDR3: CASSTQGGDYEQYF. The CDR3, as DNA: TGTGCCAGTAGTACCCAGGGGGGAGACTACGAGCAGTACTTC.

This chain connects TRBV3-1 (or the pseudogene TRBV3-2) to TRBJ2-2, with 11 bases aligning to TRBD2. The CDR3 length is 19 residues. Trimming removed 2 bases from V and 0 bases from J; junction bases left unmatched: 8. CDR1 is LGHDT and CDR2 is YNNKEL in the germline V gene (reference sequence). CDR3 DNA: TGTGCCAGCAGCCAACCACTAGCGGGAGATGTCTCGAACACCGGGGAGCTGTTTTTT. It encodes CASSQPLAGDVSNTGELFF.

The chain couples TRBV6-2 or TRBV6-3 to TRBJ2-3; 13 bases fit TRBD2. This CDR3 is 16 amino acids long. J was trimmed by 5 bases and V by 5 bases; bases with no gene match: 7. Germline CDR1 MNHEY, CDR2 SVGEGT. The CDR3 sequence is CASSQTSGRAEDTQYF. The CDR3 DNA follows: TGTGCCAGCAGTCAAACTAGCGGGAGGGCCGAAGATACGCAGTATTTT.

This clone occurred once. The chain combines TRBV11-3 with TRBJ1-2; a weak D match, TRBD1 (6 bases). Germline V gene data show CDR1 as SGHNT and CDR2 as YENEEA. The V end lost 5 bases, the J end lost 8 bases, and 18 bases lay between the germline ends. The CDR3 contains 14 residues. CDR3 residues: CASSPDRSGRGYTF. In DNA, the CDR3 is TGTGCCAGCAGCCCTGACAGGTCGGGTCGCGGCTACACCTTC.

The V call is TRBV6-5, the J call TRBJ1-1; the D is unclear. The germline CDR1 and CDR2 sequences are MNHEY and SVGAGI. The CDR3 has 14 residues. The V gene lost 8 bases and the J gene lost 0 bases, with 13 bases spanning the gap. The CDR3 bases are TGTGCCAGCTCCCGGGGTGGGGTGAACACTGAAGCTTTCTTT. Translated, it gives CASSRGGVNTEAFF.

This clone was picked up one time. The chain links TRBV4-3 to TRBJ2-7; 8 bases agree with TRBD2. CDR1 is LGHNA, CDR2 YSLEER, per germline. The CDR3 covers 15 residues. Unmatched junction bases numbered 9, after V lost 1 base and J lost 7 bases. The chain's CDR3 is CASSQGAGVMGEQYF. DNA of the CDR3: TGCGCCAGCAGCCAAGGAGCGGGAGTCATGGGGGAGCAGTACTTC.

This sequence joins TRBV30 and TRBJ2-2, with 7 bases identical to TRBD1. CDR3 length equals 13 residues. With V trimmed by 8 bases and J by 4 bases, 7 bases remained unmatched. Germline CDR1 GTSNPN, CDR2 SVGIG (reference sequence). CDR3 residues: CAGTGQPTGELFF. The DNA for the CDR3 is TGTGCCGGAACGGGACAGCCCACCGGGGAGCTGTTTTTT.

The chain has TRBV12-3 or TRBV12-4 and TRBJ1-2; D is uncertain. The ends were cut back, 4 bases at V and 6 bases at J, with 12 bases in the middle. The CDR3 length is 13 residues. CDR3 nucleotides: TGTGCCAGCAGTTGGAGGGAGAAGGATGGCTACACCTTC. Translation: CASSWREKDGYTF.

This chain uses TRBV25-1 with TRBJ2-5, with no clear D. CDR3 size: 15 residues. V lost 6 bases and J 3 bases, leaving 17 bases between the germline ends. Germline V gene sequence: CDR1 MGHDK, CDR2 SYGVNS. As DNA, the CDR3 is TGTGCCAGCAGGCCCTCTCGGTCGGCGGAAGAGACCCAGTACTTC. This gives the protein CASRPSRSAEETQYF.

The chain couples TRBV3-1 (or the pseudogene TRBV3-2) to TRBJ2-6, with 12 positions matching TRBD1. Germline CDR1 LGHDT, CDR2 YNNKEL (reference sequence). Trimming cost V 5 bases and J 4 bases; bases outside gene matches: 6. The CDR3 has 17 amino acids. CDR3 DNA: TGTGCCAGCAGCTTGGGGACAGGGGGCGTCGGGGCCAACGTCCTGACTTTC. Its protein is CASSLGTGGVGANVLTF.

The chain uses TRBV6-2 or TRBV6-3 and TRBJ1-5, with D perhaps matching TRBD1 (5 bases). The CDR3 consists of 16 residues. Germline V gene sequence: CDR1 MNHEY, CDR2 SVGEGT. Trimming pared 2 bases from V and 1 base from J, leaving 12 bases between. Written as DNA, the CDR3 is TGTGCCAGCAGTTACGTGGCAGGGCACAGCAATCAGCCCCAGCATTTT. Protein sequence: CASSYVAGHSNQPQHF.